The rows below give T cell receptor beta chains drawn from one sample of a study of identical twins. In TCRdb, the 5' RACE reads were re-called with MiXCR into one record per CDR3 protein. The table has some 790,000 distinct CDR3 sequences, about 20% seen once. The data were also submitted as part of a second study, on T cells expressing NK-cell markers.

Sequencing was carried out using PBMCs. The receptors come from a woman younger than 35 in good health. CDR3s include the opening cysteine and the closing phenylalanine or tryptophan. D genes are given only for firm matches. Clone size, where shown, is once, few, many, or a class for clones that have expanded.

abundance | j_gene | d_gene | v_gene | CDR3aa | CDR3nt
NA | TRBJ2-7 | NA | TRBV7-9 | CASSLTGKDYEQYF | TGTGCCAGCAGCTTAACGGGCAAAGACTACGAGCAGTACTTC
few | TRBJ2-1 | NA | TRBV5-6 | CASSLRAGQFF | TGTGCCAGCAGCTTGAGGGCCGGACAGTTCTTC
few | TRBJ2-7 | NA | TRBV5-1 | CASSLGGGGYTYEQYF | TGCGCCAGCAGCTTGGGAGGTGGCGGCTACACCTACGAGCAGTACTTC
NA | TRBJ1-2 | TRBD1 | TRBV7-9 | CASSLGSGGPDGYTF | TGTGCCAGCAGCTTAGGCTCAGGGGGCCCGGATGGCTACACCTTC
few | TRBJ2-5 | NA | TRBV12-3/TRBV12-4 | CASSPDPVGKTQYF | TGTGCCAGCAGCCCCGATCCCGTGGGGAAGACCCAGTACTTC
NA | TRBJ2-5 | TRBD2 | TRBV2 | CASRTRKLAGQETQYF | TGTGCCAGCAGAACCCGGAAACTAGCGGGGCAAGAGACCCAGTACTTC
NA | TRBJ1-2 | NA | TRBV20-1 | CSARPGYGYTF | TGCAGTGCCCGGCCTGGCTATGGCTACACCTTC
NA | TRBJ1-3 | TRBD1 | TRBV11-3 | CARSDRDGTGNTIYF | TGTGCCCGCAGCGACAGGGATGGAACTGGAAACACCATATATTTT
few | TRBJ1-1 | NA | TRBV12-3/TRBV12-4 | CASSTAEGPWEAFF | TGTGCCAGCAGTACCGCGGAGGGGCCTTGGGAAGCTTTCTTT
few | TRBJ2-7 | NA | TRBV10-3 | CAISESFYEQYF | TGTGCCATCAGTGAGTCGTTCTACGAGCAGTACTTC
few | TRBJ1-3 | NA | TRBV5-1 | CASSLSGTTYGNTIYF | TGCGCCAGCAGCTTATCCGGGACAACCTATGGAAACACCATATATTTT
few | TRBJ2-1 | TRBD2 | TRBV27 | CASSALPRTSGNGEQFF | TGTGCCAGCAGTGCCTTACCGAGGACTAGCGGGAACGGTGAGCAGTTCTTC
few | TRBJ2-6 | NA | TRBV7-8 | CASRPRLISGANVLTF | TGTGCCAGCAGGCCCAGACTGATCTCTGGGGCCAACGTCCTGACTTTC
NA | TRBJ1-6 | NA | TRBV20-1 | CSAGSSPLHF | TGCAGTGCTGGTAGTTCACCCCTCCACTTT
few | TRBJ2-7 | NA | TRBV6-2/TRBV6-3 | CASSYPGLFYEQYF | TGTGCCAGCAGTTACCCCGGACTATTCTACGAGCAGTACTTC
NA | TRBJ2-5 | NA | TRBV29-1 | CSVERGSQETQYF | TGCAGCGTTGAACGGGGCAGCCAAGAGACCCAGTACTTC